The next 15 T cell receptor beta chains were all read from a single sample in a study of immune evolution from preneoplasia to lung adenocarcinoma. Measured with immunoSEQ multiplex PCR; TCRdb has only the in-frame clones, and not every one. The data show more than 4,000 clones, around 85% seen once. The sequenced sample was FFPE invasive lung adenocarcinoma tissue. These receptors were collected from a person between 45 and 65 years old with lung adenocarcinoma.

This chain connects TRBV6-1 to TRBJ2-2, with TRBD1 matching 7 bases. The CDR3 is made up of 14 amino acids. From germline, CDR1 is MNHNS and CDR2 SASEGT. After removal of 5 bases from V and 6 bases from J, the junction contained 6 bases not matched to a gene. CDR3 sequence (DNA): TGTGCCAGCAGTTCCTATACAGGGGCCGGGGAGCTGTTTTTT. Translated: CASSSYTGAGELFF.

The gene calls are TRBV19 and TRBJ2-5, with D hard to call. V shed 4 bases and J shed 2 bases, with 8 bases lying between them. The CDR3 loop spans 13 amino acids. The V gene's germline CDR1 is LNHDA and CDR2 SQIVND (reference sequence). The CDR3 here is CASSRRNQETQYF. As DNA, the CDR3 is TGTGCCAGTAGTAGACGGAATCAAGAGACCCAGTACTTC.

The table lists this clone with a few counts. The V call is TRBV27, the J call TRBJ1-4; TRBD1 might be the D (5 bases). V lost 3 bases to trimming and J lost 8 bases, with 10 bases between them. This CDR3 is 13 amino acids long. Germline-derived CDR1 and CDR2 are MNHEY and SMNVEV (reference sequence). The CDR3 DNA reads as TGTGCCAGCAGTTTCCTCCGGGGGGAAAAACTGTTTTTT. Encoded protein: CASSFLRGEKLFF.

The rearrangement joins TRBV28 to TRBJ2-7; no reliable D call. CDR3 size: 11 residues. Germline CDR1 is MDHEN and CDR2 is SYDVKM. V lost 6 bases, J lost 4 bases, and 7 bases lay in between. The CDR3 here is CASSTEYEQYF. Written as DNA, the CDR3 is TGTGCCAGCAGCACAGAATACGAGCAGTACTTC. The full variable domain, completed using reference TRBV28 and TRBJ2-7, is DVKVTQSSRYLVKRTGEKVFLECVQDMDHENMFWYRQDPGLGLRLIYFSYDVKMKEKGDIPEGYSVSREKKERFSLILESASTNQTSMYLCASSTEYEQYFGPGTRLTVT.

The V gene is TRBV2, the J gene TRBJ1-4; a weak D match, TRBD1 (6 bases). Germline CDR1 and CDR2: SNHLY and FYNNEI. The V end lost 7 bases, the J end lost 7 bases, and 10 bases lay between the germline ends. This CDR3 spans 12 amino acids. The CDR3 sequence is CASKGRGEKLFF. The CDR3 coding sequence is TGTGCCAGCAAAGGCAGGGGTGAAAAACTGTTTTTT.

This chain uses TRBV5-1 with TRBJ2-1; the D gene is possibly TRBD2 (6 bases). The V end lost 2 bases, the J end lost 5 bases, and 11 bases lay between the germline ends. This CDR3 contains 14 residues. Germline CDR1 is SGHRS and CDR2 is YFSETQ. For the CDR3, the DNA is TGCGCCAGCAGCTTAGGAGGGTCGAACAATGAGCAGTTCTTC. As protein: CASSLGGSNNEQFF.

This chain uses TRBV2 with TRBJ1-2; 11 positions match TRBD1. The V segment lost 11 bases and the J segment 7 bases; nucleotides outside the gene matches: 6. The CDR3 has 12 residues. The V gene's germline CDR1 is SNHLY and CDR2 FYNNEI. For the CDR3, the DNA is TGTGCCGGAAGGACAGGGGGCCTTGGCTACACCTTC. It translates to CAGRTGGLGYTF. The whole variable domain, filled in from reference TRBV2 and TRBJ1-2, reads EPEVTQTPSHQVTQMGQEVILRCVPISNHLYFYWYRQILGQKVEFLVSFYNNEISEKSEIFDDQFSVERPDGSNFTLKIRSTKLEDSAMYFCAGRTGGLGYTFGSGTRLTVV.

The J gene is TRBJ2-5, the V gene TRBV7-2; 12 positions match TRBD2. The V and J ends lost 1 base and 5 bases, in that order; junction bases with no gene match: 11. This CDR3 has 18 amino acids. Germline values: CDR1 SGHTA, CDR2 FQGNSA. As DNA, the CDR3 is TGTGCCAGCAGCTTAGGACGCCTAGCGGGAGGGCCAGGGGAGACCCAGTACTTC. Translating gives CASSLGRLAGGPGETQYF.

This chain links TRBV5-1 with TRBJ2-1; 8 positions agree with TRBD2. The V gene's germline CDR1 is SGHRS and CDR2 YFSETQ. The V segment lost 1 base and the J segment 7 bases; nucleotides outside the gene matches: 10. CDR3 length equals 16 residues. The CDR3 is CASSLTGTRGFNEQFF. For the CDR3, the DNA is TGCGCCAGCAGCTTGACCGGGACTAGGGGATTTAATGAGCAGTTCTTC.

Comments on this clone: Mismatch with germline at one junction end may stem from a read error. V usage is TRBV7-2 and J usage is TRBJ2-2; 8 nucleotides agree with TRBD2. CDR3 length: 17 amino acids. The germline V gene has CDR1 SGHTA and CDR2 FQGNSA. The CDR3 sequence is CASSLTRVAGNTGELFF. In nucleotides, the CDR3 is TGTGCCAGCAGCCTAACCCGAGTAGCGGGAAACACCGGAGAGCTGTTTTTT.

This chain uses TRBV7-9 with TRBJ2-1; D is uncertain. The CDR3 runs 10 residues. Germline CDR1 SEHNR, CDR2 FQNEAQ (reference sequence). V was trimmed by 3 bases and J by 9 bases, leaving 3 bases between them. CDR3 sequence (DNA): TGTGCCAGCAGCTTGGTTGAGCAGTTCTTC. Protein sequence: CASSLVEQFF.

The rearrangement joins TRBV15 to TRBJ2-1, with D perhaps matching TRBD2 (6 bases). Trimming took 1 base from V and 13 from J, leaving 14 bases between them. The CDR3 runs 13 residues. Germline CDR1 and CDR2: LNHNV and YYDKDF (reference sequence). CDR3 protein: CATSRAKGLPQFF. CDR3 nucleotides: TGTGCCACCAGCAGAGCCAAGGGACTTCCCCAGTTCTTC.

The chain joins TRBV7-9 to TRBJ1-4, with TRBD1 matching 9 bases. Per the germline V gene, CDR1 is SEHNR and CDR2 is FQNEAQ (reference sequence). CDR3 length: 14 amino acids. V was pared by 4 bases and J by 6 bases, with 3 bases of the junction left unmatched. CDR3 region: CASSSTGGDEKLFF. The CDR3 DNA follows: TGTGCCAGCAGCTCGACAGGGGGAGATGAAAAACTGTTTTTT. Based on the CDR3 plus reference TRBV7-9 and TRBJ1-4, the full variable domain is DTGVSQNPRHKITKRGQNVTFRCDPISEHNRLYWYRQTLGQGPEFLTYFQNEAQLEKSRLLSDRFSAERPKGSFSTLEIQRTEQGDSAMYLCASSSTGGDEKLFFGSGTQLSVL.

This rearrangement joins TRBV6-5 to TRBJ2-5; D not resolved. The V end lost 1 base, the J end lost 2 bases, and 14 bases lay between the germline ends. CDR1 and CDR2 from the germline V gene are MNHEY and SVGAGI. CDR3 length: 16 amino acids. CDR3 amino acids: CASSYYPPPGQETQYF. CDR3 sequence (DNA): TGTGCCAGCAGTTACTACCCTCCCCCTGGACAAGAGACCCAGTACTTC.

This sequence joins TRBV30 and TRBJ2-6; D call uncertain. This CDR3 has 16 residues. The V end lost 4 bases, the J end lost 0 bases, and 13 bases lay between the germline ends. Germline V gene lookup returns CDR1 GTSNPN and CDR2 SVGIG (reference sequence). The CDR3 protein is CAWTRSSVSGANVLTF. CDR3 DNA sequence: TGTGCCTGGACCAGGAGCTCTGTCTCTGGGGCCAACGTCCTGACTTTC. The whole variable domain, remainder taken from reference TRBV30 and TRBJ2-6, is SQTIHQWPATLVQPVGSPLSLECTVEGTSNPNLYWYRQAAGRGLQLLFYSVGIGQISSEVPQNLSASRPQDRQFILSSKKLLLSDSGFYLCAWTRSSVSGANVLTFGAGSRLTVL.